What follows are 29 T cell receptor beta chains derived from one specimen sequenced in a study of blood T cell repertoires in COVID-19 (dated by TCRdb to 2018 to 2020). The library was obtained by the immunoSEQ multiplex PCR assay. TCRdb obtained this table from immuneACCESS and retained in-frame rearrangements with V and J assigned. These tables miss some clones; where compared with another copy, unresolved V genes account for less than half of the shortfall, and the remainder is unexplained. Present in this sample are 40,000 to 45,000 clones, about nine tenths of which were seen just once. The biggest ten clones account for roughly 21% of the sample. Sample: peripheral blood. These receptors came from a man between 45 and 60 years old with active COVID-19.

The rearrangement uses TRBV6-6 and TRBJ2-3; D is unclear. Germline CDR1 is MNHNY and CDR2 is SVGAGI (reference sequence). The V end lost 5 bases, the J end lost 5 bases, and 14 bases lay between the germline ends. This CDR3 is built from 14 residues. CDR3 DNA sequence: TGTGCCAGCAGTCTTCCGGATAGCCGAGATACGCAGTATTTT. As protein: CASSLPDSRDTQYF.

The chain carries TRBV4-3 and TRBJ2-3; D is possibly TRBD2 (5 bases). The length of the CDR3 is 15 residues. Deletions cut 3 bases from V and 3 bases from J, with 13 bases between. CDR1 and CDR2 from the germline V gene are LGHNA and YSLEER. The CDR3: CASSHLLRRTDTQYF. CDR3 DNA sequence: TGCGCCAGCAGCCACTTATTGAGGAGGACAGATACGCAGTATTTT.

The V call is TRBV3-1 (or the pseudogene TRBV3-2), the J call TRBJ2-7; 9 bases fit TRBD2. V shed 4 bases and J 2 bases; nucleotides not matched to a gene: 6. The germline gives CDR1 LGHDT, CDR2 YNNKEL (reference sequence). The CDR3 has 15 residues. The CDR3 here is CASSLGAGGPYEQYF. CDR3 sequence (DNA): TGTGCCAGCAGCCTCGGGGCGGGAGGGCCCTACGAGCAGTACTTC.

V usage is TRBV7-8 and J usage is TRBJ1-3, with a tentative D call TRBD1 (5 bases). The ends were cut back, 5 bases at V and 4 bases at J, with 12 bases in the middle. The CDR3 runs to 14 residues. Germline-derived CDR1 and CDR2 are SGHVS and FQNEAQ. CDR3 in DNA: TGTGCCAGCAGCCCCCTCAGGGAAGGAAACACCATATATTTT. Translated, it gives CASSPLREGNTIYF.

This chain joins TRBV7-6 and TRBJ2-1; 7 bases align to TRBD1. The V segment lost 1 base and the J segment 4 bases; nucleotides outside the gene matches: 7. The CDR3 has 16 residues. Germline V lookup: CDR1 SGHVS, CDR2 FNYEAQ. Here the CDR3 reads CASSLGTGDLYNEQFF. CDR3 in DNA: TGTGCCAGCAGCTTAGGTACAGGGGACCTTTACAATGAGCAGTTCTTC.

The rearrangement uses TRBV14 and TRBJ1-1, with D possibly matching TRBD1 (6 bases). CDR3 size: 16 residues. Germline CDR1 reads SGHDN; CDR2 reads FVKESK. Trimming shortened V by 4 bases and J by 0 bases, and 15 bases separated the two germline ends. For the CDR3, the DNA is TGTGCCAGCAGCCCGCGGACTTGGGGGCTGAACACTGAAGCTTTCTTT. This translates into CASSPRTWGLNTEAFF.

The chain uses TRBV7-9 and TRBJ2-1; D not resolved. CDR3 length equals 15 residues. V dropped 1 base and J dropped 0 bases, with 7 bases sitting between them. The V gene's germline CDR1 is SEHNR and CDR2 FQNEAQ (reference sequence). CDR3 coding DNA: TGTGCCAGCAGCTTAGTCCTTAGCTCCTACAATGAGCAGTTCTTC. This sequence encodes CASSLVLSSYNEQFF.

The chain links TRBV2 to TRBJ1-5; no reliable D call. CDR3 size: 15 residues. The germline V and J ends were trimmed by 7 bases and 2 bases, with 15 bases remaining between them. The germline V gene encodes CDR1 SNHLY and CDR2 FYNNEI. CDR3 sequence: CASKAQLTGNQPQHF. For the CDR3, the DNA is TGTGCCAGCAAAGCACAGTTGACCGGCAATCAGCCCCAGCATTTT.

The rearrangement links TRBV2 to TRBJ2-2; 7 bases are a match to TRBD2. The germline gives CDR1 SNHLY, CDR2 FYNNEI. The V segment lost 7 bases and the J segment 6 bases; nucleotides outside the gene matches: 8. The CDR3 consists of 14 residues. The CDR3 region has the DNA TGTGCCAGCATCAACCCTAGCGGAGCCGGGGAGCTGTTTTTT. Its protein product is CASINPSGAGELFF.

By share, this clone counts as medium-sized (0.01 to 0.1%). J is TRBJ1-4 and V is TRBV4-3; TRBD1 might be the D (6 bases). Per the germline V gene, CDR1 is LGHNA and CDR2 is YSLEER. The CDR3 runs to 16 residues. V was trimmed by 4 bases and J by 3 bases, leaving 15 bases between them. This CDR3 reads CASSLNDRFPNEKLFF. The DNA of the CDR3 is TGCGCCAGCAGCCTAAACGACAGGTTCCCTAATGAAAAACTGTTTTTT.

In its sample, this clone was seen a few times. The chain couples TRBV7-7 to TRBJ2-5; D gene ambiguous. Germline assignment: CDR1 SSHAT and CDR2 FNYEAQ (reference sequence). The CDR3 extends over 15 amino acids. The V end lost 1 base, the J end lost 5 bases, and 14 bases lay between the germline ends. CDR3 bases: TGTGCCAGCAGCTTAGGGCGGATCTATCGTGAGACCCAGTACTTC. This sequence encodes CASSLGRIYRETQYF.

The rearrangement uses TRBV27 and TRBJ1-2; D is possibly TRBD1 (6 bases). CDR3 length: 13 amino acids. Germline loops: CDR1 MNHEY, CDR2 SMNVEV (reference sequence). Trimming cost V 6 bases and J 6 bases, with 14 bases left between them. CDR3 in amino acids: CASRLATGNGYTF. The CDR3 coding sequence is TGTGCCAGCAGATTAGCTACAGGGAATGGCTACACCTTC.

The chain has TRBV19 and TRBJ2-3; D ambiguous. The V and J ends lost 8 bases and 0 bases respectively, with 9 bases between them. The CDR3 consists of 13 residues. The germline V gene encodes CDR1 LNHDA and CDR2 SQIVND (reference sequence). CDR3 sequence (DNA): TGTGCCAGTGGCGGATTTAGCACAGATACGCAGTATTTT. This encodes CASGGFSTDTQYF.

This chain connects TRBV3-1 (or the pseudogene TRBV3-2) to TRBJ2-2; 10 bases fit TRBD2. Germline V gives CDR1 LGHDT, CDR2 YNNKEL (reference sequence). The CDR3 covers 17 residues. The J segment lost 4 bases and the V segment lost 0 bases, leaving 5 bases of the junction unmatched. The CDR3 nucleotides read TGTGCCAGCAGCCAAGATGTAGCGGGAGGTACCACCGGGGAGCTGTTTTTT. It encodes CASSQDVAGGTTGELFF.

The chain couples TRBV7-3 to TRBJ1-1, with 7 bases lining up with TRBD1. After removal of 5 bases from V and 5 bases from J, the junction contained 20 bases not matched to a gene. Germline V CDR1 and CDR2: SGHTA, FQGTGA. There are 18 residues in the CDR3. The DNA of the CDR3 is TGTGCCAGCAGCGGGGAAATACGTTTCTTAGGGGGCGAGACTGAAGCTTTCTTT. Translating gives CASSGEIRFLGGETEAFF.

J is TRBJ2-1 and V is TRBV4-3; 13 bases match TRBD2. Trimming at V came to 5 bases and at J to 8 bases, leaving 6 bases not matched to a gene. Germline V gene sequence: CDR1 LGHNA, CDR2 YSLEER. The CDR3 loop spans 15 amino acids. The DNA for the CDR3 is TGCGCCAGCAGCGCGGGACTAGCGGGATTCTATGAGCAGTTCTTC. Translation: CASSAGLAGFYEQFF.

The J gene is TRBJ1-5, the V gene TRBV19; 8 nucleotides agree with TRBD1. The CDR3 runs 16 residues. V was pared by 8 bases and J by 0 bases, with 9 bases of the junction left unmatched. Germline V gene sequence: CDR1 LNHDA, CDR2 SQIVND (reference sequence). The CDR3 DNA reads TGTGCCAGTTCGGGACAGGCAGTCTATAGCAATCAGCCCCAGCATTTT. Its translation is CASSGQAVYSNQPQHF.

The chain carries TRBV12-3 or TRBV12-4 and TRBJ2-7, with TRBD2 as a possible D gene (6 bases). This CDR3 comprises 12 residues. The V end was cut by 8 bases, the J end by 4 bases, with 12 bases between. The CDR3 sequence: CASGTRSYEQYF. The CDR3, as DNA: TGTGCCAGCGGGACTCGCTCTTACGAGCAGTACTTC.

This rearrangement joins TRBV6-2 or TRBV6-3 to TRBJ2-7; maybe TRBD1 (5 bases). The CDR3 loop spans 13 amino acids. CDR1 is MNHEY and CDR2 is SVGEGT in the germline V gene. Trimming removed 4 bases from V and 4 bases from J, with 11 bases in between. DNA for the CDR3: TGTGCCAGCAGTTCCCAGGGAACTTACGAGCAGTACTTC. Amino acid sequence: CASSSQGTYEQYF.

This clone is a singleton in its sample. The rearrangement links TRBV11-3 to TRBJ1-1, with D perhaps matching TRBD1 (5 bases). The CDR3 is made up of 14 amino acids. V was shortened by 5 bases and J by 0 bases, with 10 bases between the two germline ends. The germline V gene has CDR1 SGHNT and CDR2 YENEEA. This chain's CDR3 is CASSPQTVNTEAFF. The CDR3 DNA is TGTGCCAGCAGCCCTCAGACAGTGAACACTGAAGCTTTCTTT.

The chain carries TRBV4-3 and TRBJ2-1; 14 bases line up with TRBD2. J lost 9 bases, V lost 0 bases, and 4 bases had no gene match. CDR1 is LGHNA, CDR2 YSLEER, per germline. The CDR3 loop spans 16 amino acids. The CDR3 DNA follows: TGCGCCAGCAGCCAAGATCGGACTAGCGGGAGGATTGAGCAGTTCTTC. Amino acid sequence: CASSQDRTSGRIEQFF.

The rearrangement joins TRBV28 to TRBJ2-7; tentative D call: TRBD1 (6 bases). V dropped 8 bases and J dropped 6 bases, with 14 bases sitting between them. CDR1 MDHEN and CDR2 SYDVKM come from the germline V gene. This CDR3 is built from 12 residues. The CDR3 spells CASSRGKSEQYF. CDR3 bases: TGTGCCAGCTCCAGGGGCAAGAGCGAGCAGTACTTC.

The CDR3 sequence is CSGVLDEQFF. DNA of the CDR3: TGCAGCGGCGTATTGGATGAGCAGTTCTTC. V gene TRBV29-1 combines with J gene TRBJ2-1; D uncertain. The CDR3 runs 10 residues. Germline V gene data show CDR1 as SQVTM and CDR2 as ANQGSEA. Between the trimmed V and J ends, which lost 7 bases and 8 bases, there was a span of 9 bases.

The chain employs TRBV6-1 and TRBJ1-2; 8 nucleotides agree with TRBD1. The CDR3 spans 17 residues. V was clipped by 4 bases and J by 0 bases; unmatched bases: 10. Per germline, CDR1 MNHNS and CDR2 SASEGT. CDR3 nucleotide sequence: TGTGCCAGCAGTGGGGCGCACAGGGGGATGGCTAACTATGGCTACACCTTC. Protein product: CASSGAHRGMANYGYTF.

This rearrangement joins TRBV5-4 to TRBJ2-5; 8 bases map to TRBD2. CDR3 length: 14 residues. The germline gives CDR1 SGHNT, CDR2 YYREEE (reference sequence). The ends lost 7 bases at V and 5 bases at J; junction bases unmatched: 10. The CDR3 bases are TGTGCCAGCCAACCAGCGGGAGCCAGGGAGACCCAGTACTTC. Amino acids: CASQPAGARETQYF. Full variable domain (rest looked up from reference TRBV5-4 and TRBJ2-5): ETGVTQSPTHLIKTRGQQVTLRCSSQSGHNTVSWYQQALGQGPQFIFQYYREEENGRGNFPPRFSGLQFPNYSSELNVNALELDDSALYLCASQPAGARETQYFGPGTRLLVL.

This clone came up a few times. V is TRBV4-3 and J is TRBJ2-5, with a tentative D call TRBD1 (5 bases). CDR1 and CDR2 (germline): LGHNA, YSLEER. CDR3 length equals 15 residues. V lost 0 bases and J lost 5, with 13 bases in between. The CDR3: CASSQDLGPRETQYF. In DNA form, the CDR3 reads TGCGCCAGCAGCCAAGATCTGGGGCCTCGGGAGACCCAGTACTTC.

Points on this clone: Additional DNA sequences in this sample encode the identical CDR3. The chain carries TRBV6-5 and TRBJ2-3; 11 positions match TRBD2. Germline V CDR1 and CDR2: MNHEY, SVGAGI. This CDR3 region has 15 residues. The V gene end was trimmed by 6 bases and the J gene end by 4 bases; junction bases not matched to a gene: 6. In nucleotides, the CDR3 is TGTGCCAGCAGGTTAGCGGGGGGGTTCGCAGATACGCAGTATTTT. It yields the protein CASRLAGGFADTQYF.

The rearrangement links TRBV7-2 to TRBJ2-2, with D hard to call. The germline V gene encodes CDR1 SGHTA and CDR2 FQGNSA. Trimming pared 3 bases from V and 0 bases from J, leaving 8 bases between. The CDR3 has 15 amino acids. The CDR3 nucleotides read TGTGCCAGCAGCTTTAGGCAGGCGAACACCGGGGAGCTGTTTTTT. This sequence encodes CASSFRQANTGELFF.

J is TRBJ2-2 and V is TRBV28; TRBD2 aligns across 8 bases. This CDR3 contains 16 residues. The trim removed 6 bases at V and 3 bases at J, leaving 9 bases unmatched. CDR1 is MDHEN, CDR2 SYDVKM, per germline. CDR3 nucleotides: TGTGCCAGCAGCCTGCCAGCAGCGGGGGACACCGGGGAGCTGTTTTTT. As protein: CASSLPAAGDTGELFF.